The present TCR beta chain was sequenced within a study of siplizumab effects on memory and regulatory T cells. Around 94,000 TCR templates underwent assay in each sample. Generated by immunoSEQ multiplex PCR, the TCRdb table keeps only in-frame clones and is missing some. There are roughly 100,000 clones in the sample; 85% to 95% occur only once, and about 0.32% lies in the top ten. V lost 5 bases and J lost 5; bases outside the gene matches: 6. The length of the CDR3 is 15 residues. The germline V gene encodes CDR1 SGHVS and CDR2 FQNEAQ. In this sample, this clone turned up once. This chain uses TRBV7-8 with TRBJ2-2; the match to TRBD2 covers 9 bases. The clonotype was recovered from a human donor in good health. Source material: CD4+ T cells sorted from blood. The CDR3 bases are TGTGCCAGCAGCCGGAGACTAGCGGATACCGGGGAGCTGTTTTTT. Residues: CASSRRLADTGELFF. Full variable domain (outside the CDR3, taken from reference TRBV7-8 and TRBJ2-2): GAGVSQSPRYKVAKRGQDVALRCDPISGHVSLFWYQQALGQGPEFLTYFQNEAQLDKSGLPSDRFFAERPEGSVSTLKIQRTQQEDSAVYLCASSRRLADTGELFFGEGSRLTVL.